This TCR beta chain was identified during a study of CD8 T cells in ankylosing spondylitis. Germline assignment: CDR1 LGHNA and CDR2 YNFKEQ. Losses at the gene ends were 0 bases for V and 0 bases for J; bases not matched to a gene: 5. This CDR3 region has 17 residues. General study findings and limits: Disease-linked clones were CD8+ and relatively rare in peripheral blood. Clones linked to disease were reported to show significant enrichment in matched ankylosing spondylitis synovial fluid. One TCR beta motif, made up of under ten highly homologous variants, appeared characteristic of ankylosing spondylitis blood.

This clonotype has ten or more counts. What it binds is not known. Libraries of TCR beta came from quantitative 5'-RACE with molecular barcodes. TCRdb reprocessed the 5' RACE reads with MiXCR, giving one entry per CDR3 protein. The sample holds 200,000 to 300,000 distinct CDR3 sequences, under 12% seen once. Sequenced sample: blood, either unsorted or a sorted T cell fraction (not recorded which). V and J are TRBV4-2 and TRBJ2-1, with 7 positions matching TRBD2. The receptor comes from a male donor with ankylosing spondylitis or in good health (not recorded which). The CDR3 reads CASSQDRGGSSYNEQFF. In nucleotides, the CDR3 is TGTGCCAGCAGCCAAGATCGAGGCGGGAGCTCCTACAATGAGCAGTTCTTC.